Detailed here is one TCR beta chain. What it binds is unknown. Focal radiation with ipilimumab CTLA-4 blockade was given to patients with chemo-refractory metastatic non-small-cell lung cancer. This record comes from a study of radiotherapy plus CTLA-4 blockade in lung cancer. Overall study results and limits: Reportedly, early blood T cell clone dynamics best predicted response, with interferon-beta. Tumor-origin TCR clones grew in blood after radiotherapy plus ipilimumab.

Method: immunoSEQ multiplex PCR; TCRdb's copy keeps in-frame clones and lacks some. Of about 49,000 clones in the sample, approximately 76% are singletons; the top ten hold around 10%. The sample consisted of peripheral blood, taken from a patient treated with radiotherapy plus ipilimumab. The TCR was taken from a human donor with non-small cell lung cancer who had stable disease on radiotherapy plus ipilimumab.

The CDR3 is CASSPGLAGGPTGELFF. DNA of the CDR3: TGCGCCAGCAGCCCGGGACTAGCGGGGGGCCCAACCGGGGAGCTGTTTTTT. This rearrangement joins TRBV5-1 to TRBJ2-2; the match to TRBD2 covers 15 bases. CDR3 length: 17 amino acids. Germline CDR1 reads SGHRS; CDR2 reads YFSETQ. With V trimmed by 4 bases and J by 5 bases, 6 bases remained unmatched.